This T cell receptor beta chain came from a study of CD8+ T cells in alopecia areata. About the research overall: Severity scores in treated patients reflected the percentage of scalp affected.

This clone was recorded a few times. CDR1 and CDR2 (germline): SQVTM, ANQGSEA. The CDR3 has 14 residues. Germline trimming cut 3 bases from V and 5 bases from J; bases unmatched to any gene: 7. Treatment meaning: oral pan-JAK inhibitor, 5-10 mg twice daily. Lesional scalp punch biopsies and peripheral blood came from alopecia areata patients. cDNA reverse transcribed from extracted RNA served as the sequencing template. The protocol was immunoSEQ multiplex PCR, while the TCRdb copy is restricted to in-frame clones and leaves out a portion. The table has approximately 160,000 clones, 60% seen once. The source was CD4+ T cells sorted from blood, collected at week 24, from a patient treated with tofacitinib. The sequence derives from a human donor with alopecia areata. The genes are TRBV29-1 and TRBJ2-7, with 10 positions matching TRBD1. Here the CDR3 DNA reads TGCAGCGTTGACTCTCCCGGGACAGGGGACGAGCAGTACTTC. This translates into CSVDSPGTGDEQYF.